This T cell receptor (beta chain) was sequenced for a study of post-analysis software for immune sequencing data. Study conclusions and caveats: There were several TRBV segments more frequent in patients than controls, and TRBV5-6, TRBV5-1 and TRBV20-1 were among them.

The CDR3 covers 16 residues. V lost 2 bases and J lost 3, with 14 bases in between. Per the germline V gene, CDR1 is SGHKS and CDR2 is YYEKEE (reference sequence). Included in the TCR beta cDNA libraries were unique molecular identifiers. Using its own MiXCR run on the PCR reads, TCRdb lists one record per CDR3 protein. The table lists about 820,000 distinct CDR3 sequences, about 50% of them singletons. On this clonotype: The antigen remains unidentified.

Material for sequencing was blood. This clonotype originated in a girl aged 5-17 years with multiple sclerosis. V and J are TRBV5-5 and TRBJ1-4; D unresolved. The CDR3 DNA follows: TGTGCCAGCAGCTTAGTTGGGTGGGGATCTAATGAAAAACTGTTTTTT. Protein product: CASSLVGWGSNEKLFF.